The rows below give T cell receptor beta chains drawn from one sample of a study of shared clonotypes between healthy human individuals. Some clones are missing from TCRdb's copy, which holds only in-frame ones; the method was immunoSEQ multiplex PCR. Of about 680,000 clones in the sample, around 90% were seen once. The source material was naive CD8+ T cells sorted from blood. Source of these receptors: a man under 40 in good health. Both conserved end residues are part of each CDR3. A D gene is named only where the DNA matches it firmly. The size entry is marked missing in some rows and otherwise reads once, few, many or a size class.

>.|TRBV10-3|TRBJ2-7|.
TGTGCCATCAGTGAGTTTTACAGGGAGCAGTACTTC
CAISEFYREQYF
>.|TRBV9|TRBJ1-1|.
TGTGCCACCGACCGAGTTGAAGGCCCGGGGAGTCTCTTT
CATDRVEGPGSLF
>few|TRBV5-5|TRBJ2-7|.
TGTGCCAGCAGCCCGACGGGGGTCTCCTACGAGCAGTACTTC
CASSPTGVSYEQYF
>once|TRBV27|TRBJ2-7|.
TGTGCCAGCAGCCGGGACTTTCTAGGGTTGGAGCAGTACTTC
CASSRDFLGLEQYF
>.|TRBV29-1|TRBJ2-7|.
TGCAGCGCCTGGGACGGCCGAACCTACGAGCAGTACTTC
CSAWDGRTYEQYF
>.|TRBV5-1|TRBJ2-3|.
TGCGCCAGCAGCTCAGGACAAGTTAGCACAGATACGCAGTATTTT
CASSSGQVSTDTQYF
>.|TRBV4-1|TRBJ1-1|.
TGCGCCAGCAGCCAGGGCTCGGGCGAGGCTTTCTTT
CASSQGSGEAFF
>few|TRBV6-5|TRBJ2-7|TRBD2
TGTGCCAGCAGTTACAGACTAGCGGGAGCCTACGAGCAGTACTTC
CASSYRLAGAYEQYF
>.|TRBV9|TRBJ2-5|.
TGTGCCAGCAGCGGCTCCCGGGGGAAGACCCAGTACTTC
CASSGSRGKTQYF
>.|TRBV4-3|TRBJ2-7|.
TGCGCCAGCAGCCAAGAAGATCAGCCTTCACCATACGAGCAGTACTTC
CASSQEDQPSPYEQYF
>.|TRBV4-1|TRBJ2-3|.
TGCGCCAGCAGCCAAGTGGGGCTAGCTGGAGCGCAGTATTTT
CASSQVGLAGAQYF
>.|TRBV15|TRBJ2-5|TRBD1
TGTGCCACCAGCCCTCCGGACAGGGGTCAAGAGACCCAGTACTTC
CATSPPDRGQETQYF
>.|TRBV7-9|TRBJ2-1|TRBD2
TGTGCCAGCAGCTTAGCGGGACTAGTAAGCAATGAGCAGTTCTTC
CASSLAGLVSNEQFF
>.|TRBV5-4|TRBJ2-5|.
TGTGCCAGCAGCCCCGCGAGTTTGGGGTCGGAGACCCAGTACTTC
CASSPASLGSETQYF
>.|TRBV28|TRBJ1-5|.
TGTGCCAGCAGTTTACTCCGAGATAGCAATCAGCCCCAGCATTTT
CASSLLRDSNQPQHF
>.|TRBV20-1|TRBJ1-2|.
TGCAGTGCTAGAGCAGGGGAACGCTACACCTTC
CSARAGERYTF
>.|TRBV5-4|TRBJ1-1|.
TGTGCCAGCAGCTTGGGCACGACTGAAGCTTTCTTT
CASSLGTTEAFF
>.|TRBV4-3|TRBJ2-7|.
TGCGCCAGCAGCCAAGATGTCCGGGAACACTACGAGCAGTACTTC
CASSQDVREHYEQYF
>few|TRBV7-9|TRBJ2-7|.
TGTGCCAGCAGCCCAAGGGGACTGATATACGAGCAGTACTTC
CASSPRGLIYEQYF
>few|TRBV9|TRBJ2-1|.
TGTGCCAGCAGCGCCCCGGCGGGAACTGACAATGAGCAGTTCTTC
CASSAPAGTDNEQFF
>.|TRBV11-2|TRBJ2-7|TRBD2
TGTGCCAGCAGAAATCTGACTAGCGACTCCTACGAGCAGTACTTC
CASRNLTSDSYEQYF
>.|TRBV13|TRBJ1-1|.
TGTGCCAGCAGCTTAGGGGGCAACACTGAAGCTTTCTTT
CASSLGGNTEAFF
>.|TRBV19|TRBJ2-1|.
TGTGCCAGTAGTATAACTAGCACCGCCGGGAATGAGCAGTTCTTC
CASSITSTAGNEQFF
>.|TRBV6-5|TRBJ2-1|.
TGTGCCAGCTCCCCTCGCGACACCTACAATGAGCAGTTCTTC
CASSPRDTYNEQFF
>.|TRBV6-5|TRBJ1-5|.
TGTGCCAGCAGTTACTTAGGGGCGCAAAGCAATCAGCCCCAGCATTTT
CASSYLGAQSNQPQHF
>.|TRBV10-2|TRBJ2-1|TRBD2
TGCGCCAGCACCACTAGCGAAGACAATGAGCAGTTCTTC
CASTTSEDNEQFF
>.|TRBV28|TRBJ1-5|.
TGTGCCAGCAGTCAGGGGATCAATCAGCCCCAGCATTTT
CASSQGINQPQHF
>.|TRBV30|TRBJ1-5|.
TGTGCCTGGAGTGGGGAGGGAAGGCAGCCCCAGCATTTT
CAWSGEGRQPQHF
>.|TRBV7-9|TRBJ2-7|.
TGTGCCAGCAGATTGGGGAATCAGCAGTACTTC
CASRLGNQQYF
>.|TRBV4-3|TRBJ1-4|.
TGCGCCAGCAGCCAGACAGTTGCAACTAATGAAAAACTGTTTTTT
CASSQTVATNEKLFF
>.|TRBV28|TRBJ2-7|TRBD1
TGTGCCAGCAGTCCCCGGGACAGGGTTTACTACGAGCAGTACTTC
CASSPRDRVYYEQYF
>.|TRBV5-1|TRBJ1-2|.
TGCGCCAGCAGCTTGGTGCCAGGGAAAGGCTACACCTTC
CASSLVPGKGYTF
>once|TRBV28|TRBJ1-5|TRBD1
TGTGCCAGCGCTAAACTAGTTGGGACAGGGGGTCAGCCCCAGCATTTT
CASAKLVGTGGQPQHF
>.|TRBV19|TRBJ2-7|.
TGTGCCAGTAGTATTGGAAGGGGCGACGAGCAGTACTTC
CASSIGRGDEQYF
>.|TRBV4-3|TRBJ2-7|.
TGCGCCAGCAGCCAAGGCAGGGTGGGTGAGCAGTACTTC
CASSQGRVGEQYF
>.|TRBV5-1|TRBJ2-3|.
TGCGCCAGCAGCTTCAGGGATTCGGCAGATACGCAGTATTTT
CASSFRDSADTQYF
>few|TRBV13|TRBJ2-7|.
TGTGCCAGCAGCTTAAGTGGTTCAGGGAGAGCCTTTGAGCAGTACTTC
CASSLSGSGRAFEQYF
>.|TRBV27|TRBJ2-1|TRBD1
TGTGCCAGCAGTCCCACGGACAGGAACCGCTCCTACAATGAGCAGTTCTTC
CASSPTDRNRSYNEQFF
>.|TRBV6-6|TRBJ2-1|TRBD2
TGTGCCAGCAGTTACTCGATAGAGCGGGAGCATGAGCAGTTCTTC
CASSYSIEREHEQFF
>.|TRBV27|TRBJ2-7|.
TGTGCCAGCAGTTTATGGGACCGCTACGAGCAGTACTTC
CASSLWDRYEQYF
>.|TRBV10-3|TRBJ2-5|TRBD2
TGTGCCATCAGTGGCTTACTAGCGGACCAAGAGACCCAGTACTTC
CAISGLLADQETQYF
>.|TRBV7-3|TRBJ2-7|.
TGTGCCAGCAGCTTATTAGAAAGGGTCTACGAGCAGTACTTC
CASSLLERVYEQYF
>.|TRBV6-5|TRBJ2-7|TRBD2
TGTGCCAGCAGTTACGGGACTAGCGAGAACTACGAGCAGTACTTC
CASSYGTSENYEQYF
>.|TRBV9|TRBJ2-7|.
TGTGCCAGCAGTTCCGGACTGGTTTCCTACGAGCAGTACTTC
CASSSGLVSYEQYF
>.|TRBV2|TRBJ2-1|.
TGTGCCAGCAGTCTGCGGCCATTTAACGATGAGCAGTTCTTC
CASSLRPFNDEQFF
>.|TRBV25-1|TRBJ2-7|TRBD2
TGTGCCAGCAGTGGGGGTCCGGGACTACTGTCCGAGCAGTACTTC
CASSGGPGLLSEQYF
>.|TRBV4-1|TRBJ2-3|.
TGCGCCAGCAGCCCAGTCATCGGCGATACGCAGTATTTT
CASSPVIGDTQYF
>.|TRBV6-6|TRBJ1-1|.
TGTGCCAGCAGTTACGTGTCTCGGGGCACTGAAGCTTTCTTT
CASSYVSRGTEAFF